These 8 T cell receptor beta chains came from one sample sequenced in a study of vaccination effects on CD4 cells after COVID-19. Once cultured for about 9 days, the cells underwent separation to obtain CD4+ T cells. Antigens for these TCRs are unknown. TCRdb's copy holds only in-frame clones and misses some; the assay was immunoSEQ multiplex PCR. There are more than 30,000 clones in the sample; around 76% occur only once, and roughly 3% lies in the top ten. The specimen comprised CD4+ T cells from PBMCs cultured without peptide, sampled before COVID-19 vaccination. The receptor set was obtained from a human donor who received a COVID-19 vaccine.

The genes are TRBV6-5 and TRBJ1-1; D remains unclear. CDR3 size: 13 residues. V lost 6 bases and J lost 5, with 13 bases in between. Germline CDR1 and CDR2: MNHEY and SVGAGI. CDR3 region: CASRTKKETEAFF. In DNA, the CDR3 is TGTGCCAGCAGAACTAAAAAGGAGACTGAAGCTTTCTTT.

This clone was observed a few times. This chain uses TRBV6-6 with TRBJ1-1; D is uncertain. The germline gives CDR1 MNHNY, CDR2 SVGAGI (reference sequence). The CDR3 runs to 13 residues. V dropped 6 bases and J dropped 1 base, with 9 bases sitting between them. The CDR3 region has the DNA TGTGCCAGCAGGGAGGTGGCGAACACTGAAGCTTTCTTT. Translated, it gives CASREVANTEAFF.

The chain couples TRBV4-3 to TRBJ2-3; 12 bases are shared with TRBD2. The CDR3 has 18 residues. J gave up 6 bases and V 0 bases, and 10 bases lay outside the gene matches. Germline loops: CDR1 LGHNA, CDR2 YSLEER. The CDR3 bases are TGCGCCAGCAGCCAAGAGAGGGACCTAGCGGGGGGGCTGGATACGCAGTATTTT. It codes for CASSQERDLAGGLDTQYF.

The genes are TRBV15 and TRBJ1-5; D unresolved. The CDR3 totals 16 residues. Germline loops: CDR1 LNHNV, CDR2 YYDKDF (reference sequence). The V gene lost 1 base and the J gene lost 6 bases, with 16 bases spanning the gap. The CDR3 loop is CATSRAALGSGQPQHF. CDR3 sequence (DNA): TGTGCCACCAGCAGAGCCGCCTTAGGTTCCGGTCAGCCCCAGCATTTT.

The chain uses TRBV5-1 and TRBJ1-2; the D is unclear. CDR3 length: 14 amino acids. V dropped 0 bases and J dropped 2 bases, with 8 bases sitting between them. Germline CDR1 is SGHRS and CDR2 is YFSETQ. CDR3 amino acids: CASSLGQENYGYTF. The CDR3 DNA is TGCGCCAGCAGCTTGGGGCAGGAGAACTATGGCTACACCTTC.

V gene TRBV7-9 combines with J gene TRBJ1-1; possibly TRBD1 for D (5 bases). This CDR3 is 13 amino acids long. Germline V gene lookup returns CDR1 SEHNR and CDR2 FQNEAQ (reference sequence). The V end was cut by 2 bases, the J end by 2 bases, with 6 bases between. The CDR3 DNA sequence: TGTGCCAGCAGCTTAACAGGAAACACTGAAGCTTTCTTT. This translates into CASSLTGNTEAFF.

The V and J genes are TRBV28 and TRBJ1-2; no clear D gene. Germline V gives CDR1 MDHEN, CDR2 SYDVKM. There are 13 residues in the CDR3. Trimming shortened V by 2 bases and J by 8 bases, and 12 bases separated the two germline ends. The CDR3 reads CASSLPGVRGYTF. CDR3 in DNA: TGTGCCAGCAGTTTACCGGGAGTGAGGGGCTACACCTTC.

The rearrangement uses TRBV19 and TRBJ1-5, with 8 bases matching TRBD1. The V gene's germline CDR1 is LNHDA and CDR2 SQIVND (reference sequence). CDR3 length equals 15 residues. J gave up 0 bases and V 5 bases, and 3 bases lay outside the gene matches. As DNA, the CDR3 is TGTGCCAGTAGTTGGGACAGGACTAGCAATCAGCCCCAGCATTTT. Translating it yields CASSWDRTSNQPQHF.